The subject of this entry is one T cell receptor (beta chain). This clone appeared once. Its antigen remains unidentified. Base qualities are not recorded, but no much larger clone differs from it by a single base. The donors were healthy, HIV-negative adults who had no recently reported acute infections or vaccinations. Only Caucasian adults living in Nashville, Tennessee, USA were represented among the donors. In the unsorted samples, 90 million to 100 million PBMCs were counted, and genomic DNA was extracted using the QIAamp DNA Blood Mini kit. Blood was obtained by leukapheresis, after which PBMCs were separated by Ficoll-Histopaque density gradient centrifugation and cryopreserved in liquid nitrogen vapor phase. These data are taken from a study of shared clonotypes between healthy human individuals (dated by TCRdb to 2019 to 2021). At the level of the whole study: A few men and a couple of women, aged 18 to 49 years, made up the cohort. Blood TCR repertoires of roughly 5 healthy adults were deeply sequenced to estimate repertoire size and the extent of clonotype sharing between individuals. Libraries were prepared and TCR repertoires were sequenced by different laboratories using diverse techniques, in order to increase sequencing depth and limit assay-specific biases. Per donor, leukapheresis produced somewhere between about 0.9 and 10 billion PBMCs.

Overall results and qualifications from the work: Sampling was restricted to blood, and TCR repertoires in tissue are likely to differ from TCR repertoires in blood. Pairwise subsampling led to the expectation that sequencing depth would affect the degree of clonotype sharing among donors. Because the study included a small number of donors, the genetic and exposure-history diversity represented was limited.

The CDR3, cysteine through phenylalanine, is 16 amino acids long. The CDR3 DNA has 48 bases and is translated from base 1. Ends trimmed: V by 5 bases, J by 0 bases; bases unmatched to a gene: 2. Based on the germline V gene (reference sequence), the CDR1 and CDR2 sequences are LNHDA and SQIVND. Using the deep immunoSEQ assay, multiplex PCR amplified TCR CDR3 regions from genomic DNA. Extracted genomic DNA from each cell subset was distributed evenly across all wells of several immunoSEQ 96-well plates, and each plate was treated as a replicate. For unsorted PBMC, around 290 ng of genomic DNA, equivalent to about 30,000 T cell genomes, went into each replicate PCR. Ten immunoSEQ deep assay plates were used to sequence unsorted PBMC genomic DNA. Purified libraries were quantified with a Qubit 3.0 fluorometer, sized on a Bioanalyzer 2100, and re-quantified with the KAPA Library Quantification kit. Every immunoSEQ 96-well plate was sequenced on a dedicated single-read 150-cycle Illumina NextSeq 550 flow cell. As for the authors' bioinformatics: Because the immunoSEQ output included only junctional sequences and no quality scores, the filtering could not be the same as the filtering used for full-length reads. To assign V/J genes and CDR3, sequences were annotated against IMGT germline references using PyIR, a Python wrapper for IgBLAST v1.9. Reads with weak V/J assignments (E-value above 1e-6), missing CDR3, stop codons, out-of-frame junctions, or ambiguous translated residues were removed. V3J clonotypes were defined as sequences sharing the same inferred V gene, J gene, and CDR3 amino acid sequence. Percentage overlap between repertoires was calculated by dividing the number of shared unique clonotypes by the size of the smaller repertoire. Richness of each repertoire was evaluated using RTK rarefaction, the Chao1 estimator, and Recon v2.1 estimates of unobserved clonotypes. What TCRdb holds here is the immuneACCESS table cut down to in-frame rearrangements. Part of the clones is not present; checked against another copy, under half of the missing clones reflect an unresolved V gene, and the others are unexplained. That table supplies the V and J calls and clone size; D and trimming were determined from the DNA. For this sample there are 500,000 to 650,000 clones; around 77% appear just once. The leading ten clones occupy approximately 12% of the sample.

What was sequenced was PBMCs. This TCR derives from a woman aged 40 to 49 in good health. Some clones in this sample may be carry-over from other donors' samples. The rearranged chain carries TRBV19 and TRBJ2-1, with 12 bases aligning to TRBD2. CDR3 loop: CASSVTSGSSYNEQFF. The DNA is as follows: TGTGCCAGTAGTGTGACTAGCGGGAGCTCCTACAATGAGCAGTTCTTC.